This entry features one T cell receptor (beta chain) sequence. This clone's antigen is unknown. No quality values exist for individual bases; no much larger clone is one base distant. V is reduced by 8 bases and J by 2 bases, leaving a spacing of 13 bases between them. CDR1 MNHNS and CDR2 SASEGT are derived from the germline V gene. From the cysteine through the phenylalanine, the CDR3 covers 14 amino acids. The DNA shown is the 42-base CDR3, in frame from base 1. These data are taken from a study of blood T cells in healthy people across ages (dated by TCRdb to 2014 to 2015). Study-wide context: In model experiments, roughly one uniquely barcoded TCR beta cDNA molecule per two T cells was captured by template switching. To avoid experimental bias, donors of different ages were spread randomly across the sequencing lanes. The donors were split into four age groups: young (average 16 years), middle-aged (about 40), aged (62) and long-lived (more than 80). Using the same blood draw, the study looked at two additional independent replicas of 1 million unique cDNA reads for two donors, one aged 18 to 30 and the other aged 80 or older. Using deep sequencing normalized with unique cDNA molecular identifiers, the study measured how TCR beta repertoire diversity changes with age.

Systemically healthy Caucasian individuals from Russia, 39 in total and aged about 6 to 90 years, were included as donors. Ten milliliters of peripheral blood were drawn from each donor into EDTA-treated Vacutainer tubes. PBMCs were isolated by Ficoll-Paque density-gradient centrifugation, with at least 6 million obtained per sample. Total RNA, at least 5 micrograms per sample, was extracted from PBMCs with Trizol reagent. For every donor, flow cytometry on a PBMC aliquot measured the percentage of naive CD45RAhigh/CD27high T cells. The library was made by 5' RACE. TCRdb names Illumina HiSeq 2500 as the instrument used. The second PCR ran for about 7 to 11 cycles and used a J-beta primer mix along with a sample-barcoded 5' primer. A template-switch 5' adaptor carrying 12 random nucleotides introduced a unique molecular identifier onto each TCR beta cDNA molecule. Each sample yielded at least 3 million CDR3-containing paired-end reads. First-strand cDNA synthesis was performed from all RNA using the Mint cDNA synthesis kit, with priming by a TRBC-specific oligonucleotide. Following uracil-DNA glycosylase treatment, all cDNA underwent a first 18-cycle PCR with the universal primers M1SS and BC2_uni_R. On the study's bioinformatics: Normalization of each sample was performed by random selection of 1 million high-quality reads, each carrying a distinct molecular identifier. Reads with shared molecular identifiers were discarded instead of being binned into consensus sequences. CDR3 identification, clonotype clustering and error correction used MiTCR with a Q25 quality threshold and the strictest error-elimination algorithm. A nonparametric unseen species model with Euler transformation was used to estimate a lower bound on total TCR beta diversity. The public reads were reanalyzed by TCRdb: fastp trimming at Q25, MiXCR alignment, in-frame beta chains only. Entries that share a CDR3 protein sequence are merged under the most common genes and DNA. The V and J calls follow TCRdb's processing rather than the paper's. The sample records 1 million to 1.2 million distinct CDR3 sequences, around two fifths of which are singletons. The leading ten clones occupy about an eighth of the sample.

Overall study outcomes, separate from this receptor: Observed TCR beta diversity correlated strongly with the percentage of naive T cells measured by flow cytometry. The CMV infection status of donors was not known, potentially confounding age-related changes in expanded clonotypes. Conclusive comparison of naive and antigen-experienced compartments was prevented by the profiling of bulk unsorted PBMCs. Compared with the aged group, the long-lived group had more naive CD4+ T cells, fewer expanded clones and increased TCR diversity, a pattern suggesting age selection. Estimates of total diversity from one million sequenced T cells were regarded as lower bounds and underestimates. As age increased, observed TCR beta diversity per million T cells dropped in a roughly linear way, and a significant reduction was already evident by age 40.

Sequenced input: blood. This clonotype was sampled from a young man in good health. The V and J segments used are TRBV6-1 and TRBJ2-1, with TRBD2 as a weak D call on 7 bases. For the CDR3, the sequence is CASRRGPTYNEQFF. The nucleotides are TGTGCCAGCCGGCGGGGGCCCACCTACAATGAGCAGTTCTTC.